Many counts were recorded for the clone carrying this T cell receptor (beta chain). Time point denoted: newly diagnosed GD, antithyroid drugs for less than 3 months. From PBMCs, RNA was extracted and then used to make the TCR library. This sample is part of a study of regulatory T cells in long-lasting Graves disease. Germline V gene data show CDR1 as SGHNT and CDR2 as YENEEA. The V gene end was trimmed by 5 bases and the J gene end by 4 bases; junction bases not matched to a gene: 3. This CDR3 contains 14 residues. Investigators prepared the TCR beta libraries by applying iRepertoire HTBI primers and Arm-PCR of CDR3 regions. A single record per CDR3 protein comes from TCRdb applying MiXCR to the multiplex PCR reads. The sample yields a few hundred thousand distinct CDR3 sequences, about 18% seen once. The sample also formed part of further work on T cells in Graves' hyperthyroidism and ophthalmopathy.

The rearrangement links TRBV11-3 to TRBJ2-3, with 10 bases matching TRBD2. This specimen was peripheral blood mononuclear cells (PBMCs), taken at new diagnosis, from a patient treated with antithyroid drugs. The receptor comes from a woman younger than 45 with Graves disease. The CDR3 DNA reads TGTGCCAGCAGCCTAGCGGGGGTGTCAGATACGCAGTATTTT. Translating it yields CASSLAGVSDTQYF.